Below, one TCR beta chain is given with its context. Its antigen is unknown. Isolation of CD4+ naive, central memory, regulatory and stem cell-like memory cells was achieved by sorting via CD45RO/CCR7/CD25/CD127/CD95/CD27. Since all of the isolated RNA was reverse transcribed, expressed TCRB transcripts were what got sequenced. Clones were read by immunoSEQ multiplex PCR, and TCRdb kept only the in-frame ones, dropping some. The top ten hold under 0.55% of the sample, which has over 150,000 clones, less than 10% seen once. Germline loops: CDR1 KGHSH, CDR2 LQKENI. After removal of 2 bases from V and 6 bases from J, the junction contained 2 bases not matched to a gene. The CDR3 runs to 16 residues. This sample was taken from a study of beta chain features in type 1 diabetes. The study's findings and limits: Type 1 diabetes patients had moderately but significantly shorter TCRB CDR3s in all four CD4+ subsets.

The V and J genes are TRBV18 and TRBJ2-1; the match to TRBD2 covers 15 bases. The material sequenced was central memory CD4+ T cells from blood. This receptor was identified in a man aged 18 to 29 with type 1 diabetes. The CDR3 loop is CASSPSGLAGGNEQFF. In nucleotides, the CDR3 is TGTGCCAGCTCACCATCGGGACTAGCGGGGGGCAATGAGCAGTTCTTC. Complete variable domain (other parts from reference TRBV18 and TRBJ2-1): NAGVMQNPRHLVRRRGQEARLRCSPMKGHSHVYWYRQLPEEGLKFMVYLQKENIIDESGMPKERFSAEFPKEGPSILRIQQVVRGDSAAYFCASSPSGLAGGNEQFFGPGTRLTVL.